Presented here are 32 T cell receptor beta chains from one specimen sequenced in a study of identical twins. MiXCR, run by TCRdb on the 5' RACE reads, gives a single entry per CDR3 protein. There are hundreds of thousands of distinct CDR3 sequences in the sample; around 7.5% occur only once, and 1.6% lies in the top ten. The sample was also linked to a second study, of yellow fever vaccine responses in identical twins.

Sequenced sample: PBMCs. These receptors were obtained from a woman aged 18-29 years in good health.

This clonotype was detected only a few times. The CDR3 reads CSARDPAGELFF. The CDR3, as DNA: TGCAGTGCTAGAGATCCAGCCGGGGAGCTGTTTTTT. V usage is TRBV20-1 and J usage is TRBJ2-2, with unresolved D. V lost 0 bases, J lost 6 bases, and 5 bases lay in between. The germline V gene has CDR1 DFQATT and CDR2 SNEGSKA (reference sequence). The CDR3 is 12 amino acids.

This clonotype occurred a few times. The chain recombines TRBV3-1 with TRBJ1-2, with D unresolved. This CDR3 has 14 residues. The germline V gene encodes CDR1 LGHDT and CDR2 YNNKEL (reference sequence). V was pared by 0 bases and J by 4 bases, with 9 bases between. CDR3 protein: CASSQEPGVYGYTF. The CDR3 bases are TGTGCCAGCAGCCAAGAACCCGGCGTCTATGGCTACACCTTC.

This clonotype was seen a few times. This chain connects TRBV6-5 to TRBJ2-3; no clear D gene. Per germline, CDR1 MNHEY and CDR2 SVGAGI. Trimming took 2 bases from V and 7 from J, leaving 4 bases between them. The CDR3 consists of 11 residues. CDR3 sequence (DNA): TGTGCCAGCAGTTACGGTTATACGCAGTATTTT. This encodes CASSYGYTQYF.

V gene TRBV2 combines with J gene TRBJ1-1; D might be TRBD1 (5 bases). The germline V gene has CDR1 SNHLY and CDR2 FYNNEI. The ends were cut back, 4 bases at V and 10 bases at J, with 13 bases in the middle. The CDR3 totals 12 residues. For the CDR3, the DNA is TGTGCCAGCAGTGGCAGGCAGGGAATAGCTTTCTTT. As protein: CASSGRQGIAFF.

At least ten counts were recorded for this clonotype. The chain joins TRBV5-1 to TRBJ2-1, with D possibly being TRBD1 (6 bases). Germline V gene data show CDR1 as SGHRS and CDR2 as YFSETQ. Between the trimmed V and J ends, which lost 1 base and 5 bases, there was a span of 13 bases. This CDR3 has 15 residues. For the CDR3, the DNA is TGCGCCAGCAGCTTGTTCCGCTGGACAGACAATGAGCAGTTCTTC. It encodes CASSLFRWTDNEQFF.

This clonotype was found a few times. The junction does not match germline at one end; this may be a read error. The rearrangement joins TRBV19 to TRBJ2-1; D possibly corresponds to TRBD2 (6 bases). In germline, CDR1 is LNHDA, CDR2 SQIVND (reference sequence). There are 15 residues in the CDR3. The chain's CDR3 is CASSRAGHAYNEQFF. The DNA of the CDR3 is TGTGCCAGTAGTAGGGCGGGGCACGCCTATAATGAGCAGTTCTTC.

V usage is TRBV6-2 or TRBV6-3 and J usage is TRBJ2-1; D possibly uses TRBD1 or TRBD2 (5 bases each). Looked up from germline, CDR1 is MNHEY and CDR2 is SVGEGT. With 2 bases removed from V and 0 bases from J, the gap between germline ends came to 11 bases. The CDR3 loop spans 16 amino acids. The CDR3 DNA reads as TGTGCCAGCAGTTACCGGGACCTGAGCTCCTACAATGAGCAGTTCTTC. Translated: CASSYRDLSSYNEQFF.

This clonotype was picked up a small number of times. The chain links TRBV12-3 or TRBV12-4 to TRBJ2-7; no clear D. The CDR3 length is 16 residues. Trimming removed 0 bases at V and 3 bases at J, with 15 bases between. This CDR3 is CASSLARLTSDYEQYF. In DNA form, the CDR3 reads TGTGCCAGCAGTTTAGCGCGCCTAACTTCGGACTACGAGCAGTACTTC.

The chain's CDR3 is CASLGTRTRETQYF. CDR3 in DNA: TGTGCCAGCCTAGGAACGAGGACTCGAGAGACCCAGTACTTC. The chain employs TRBV2 and TRBJ2-5, with D possibly TRBD2 on 5 matching bases. Per germline, CDR1 SNHLY and CDR2 FYNNEI. The CDR3 is made up of 14 amino acids. Between the trimmed V and J ends, which lost 8 bases and 4 bases, there was a span of 17 bases.

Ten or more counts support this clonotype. The CDR3 coding sequence is TGTGCCAGCAGCCCACCCTCCCGGTCCCCTGAAGCTTTCTTT. This translates into CASSPPSRSPEAFF. The rearrangement joins TRBV3-1 to TRBJ1-1; no definite D call. The CDR3 runs 14 residues. Germline CDR1 reads LGHDT; CDR2 reads YNNKEL (reference sequence). V lost 4 bases, J lost 6 bases, and 15 bases lay in between.

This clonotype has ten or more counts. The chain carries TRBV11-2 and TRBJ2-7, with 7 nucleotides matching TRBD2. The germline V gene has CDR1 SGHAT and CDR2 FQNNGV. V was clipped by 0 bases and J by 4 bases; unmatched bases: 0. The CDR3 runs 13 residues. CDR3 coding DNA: TGTGCCAGCAGCTTAGACGGGGGGTACGAGCAGTACTTC. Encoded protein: CASSLDGGYEQYF.

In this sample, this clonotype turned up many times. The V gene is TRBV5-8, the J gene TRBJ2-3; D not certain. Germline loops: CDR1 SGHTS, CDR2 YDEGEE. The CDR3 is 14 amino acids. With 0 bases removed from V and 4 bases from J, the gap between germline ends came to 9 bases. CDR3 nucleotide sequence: TGTGCCAGCAGCTTGGTGCAACCGGCAGATACGCAGTATTTT. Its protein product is CASSLVQPADTQYF.

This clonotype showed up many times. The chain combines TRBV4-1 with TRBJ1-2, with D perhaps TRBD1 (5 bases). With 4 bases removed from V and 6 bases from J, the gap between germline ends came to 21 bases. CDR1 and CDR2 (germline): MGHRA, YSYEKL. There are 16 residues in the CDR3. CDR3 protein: CASSRTPGPRGDGYTF. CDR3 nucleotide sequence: TGCGCCAGCAGCCGCACACCGGGACCTCGGGGGGATGGCTACACCTTC.

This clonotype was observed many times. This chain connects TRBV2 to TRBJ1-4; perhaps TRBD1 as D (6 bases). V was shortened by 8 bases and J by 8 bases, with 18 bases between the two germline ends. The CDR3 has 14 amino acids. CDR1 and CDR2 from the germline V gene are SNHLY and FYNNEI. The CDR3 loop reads CASVMGAYGEKLFF. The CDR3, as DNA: TGTGCCAGCGTCATGGGGGCGTATGGGGAAAAACTGTTTTTT.

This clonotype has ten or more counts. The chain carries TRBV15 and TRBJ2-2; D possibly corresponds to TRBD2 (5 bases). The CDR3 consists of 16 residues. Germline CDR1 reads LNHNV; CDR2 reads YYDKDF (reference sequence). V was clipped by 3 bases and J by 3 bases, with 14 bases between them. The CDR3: CATSSLGPGDTGELFF. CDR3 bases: TGTGCCACCAGCAGCCTCGGGCCCGGGGACACCGGGGAGCTGTTTTTT.

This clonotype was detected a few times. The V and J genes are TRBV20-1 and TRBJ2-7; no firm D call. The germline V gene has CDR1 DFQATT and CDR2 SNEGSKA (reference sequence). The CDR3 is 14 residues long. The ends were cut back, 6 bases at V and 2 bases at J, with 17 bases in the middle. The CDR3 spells CSANTLPRTYEQYF. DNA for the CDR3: TGCAGTGCCAATACCCTCCCTCGGACCTACGAGCAGTACTTC.

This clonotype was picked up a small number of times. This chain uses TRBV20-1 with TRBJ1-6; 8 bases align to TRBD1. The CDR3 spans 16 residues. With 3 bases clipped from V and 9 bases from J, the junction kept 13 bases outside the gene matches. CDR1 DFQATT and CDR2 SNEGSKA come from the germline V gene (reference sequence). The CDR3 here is CSASDGQGNLGSPLHF. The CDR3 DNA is TGCAGTGCTAGTGACGGACAGGGCAATCTGGGTTCACCCCTCCACTTT.

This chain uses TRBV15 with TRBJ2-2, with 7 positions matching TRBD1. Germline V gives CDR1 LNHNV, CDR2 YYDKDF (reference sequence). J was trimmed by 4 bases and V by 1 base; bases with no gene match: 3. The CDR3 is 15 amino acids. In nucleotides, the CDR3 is TGTGCCACCAGCAGAGGGGACAGCCCCACCGGGGAGCTGTTTTTT. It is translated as CATSRGDSPTGELFF. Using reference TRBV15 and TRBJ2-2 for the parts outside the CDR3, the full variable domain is DAMVIQNPRYQVTQFGKPVTLSCSQTLNHNVMYWYQQKSSQAPKLLFHYYDKDFNNEADTPDNFQSRRPNTSFCFLDIRSPGLGDTAMYLCATSRGDSPTGELFFGEGSRLTVL.

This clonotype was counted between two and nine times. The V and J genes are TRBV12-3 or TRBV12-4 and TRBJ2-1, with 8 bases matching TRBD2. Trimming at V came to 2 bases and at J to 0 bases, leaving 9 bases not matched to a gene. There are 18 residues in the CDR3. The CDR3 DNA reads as TGTGCCAGCAGTTTACGGCGGGGGGCTACTATCTCCTACAATGAGCAGTTCTTC. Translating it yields CASSLRRGATISYNEQFF.

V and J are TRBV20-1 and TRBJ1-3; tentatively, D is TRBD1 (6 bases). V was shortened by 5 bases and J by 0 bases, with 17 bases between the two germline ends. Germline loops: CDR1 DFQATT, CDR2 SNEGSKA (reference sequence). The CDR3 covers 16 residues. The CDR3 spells CSALTYTGNSGNTIYF. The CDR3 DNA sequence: TGCAGTGCTCTAACCTATACAGGGAACTCTGGAAACACCATATATTTT.

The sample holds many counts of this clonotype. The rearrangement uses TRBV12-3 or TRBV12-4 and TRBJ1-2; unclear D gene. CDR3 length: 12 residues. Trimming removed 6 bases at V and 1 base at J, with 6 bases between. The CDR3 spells CASRGVNYGYTF. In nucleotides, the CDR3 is TGTGCCAGCAGGGGAGTTAACTATGGCTACACCTTC.

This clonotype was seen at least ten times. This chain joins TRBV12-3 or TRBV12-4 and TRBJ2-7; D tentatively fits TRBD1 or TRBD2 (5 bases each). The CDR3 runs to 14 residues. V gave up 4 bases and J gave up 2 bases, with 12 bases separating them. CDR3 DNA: TGTGCCAGCAGTTCCCGGGACCCAACCTACGAGCAGTACTTC. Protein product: CASSSRDPTYEQYF.

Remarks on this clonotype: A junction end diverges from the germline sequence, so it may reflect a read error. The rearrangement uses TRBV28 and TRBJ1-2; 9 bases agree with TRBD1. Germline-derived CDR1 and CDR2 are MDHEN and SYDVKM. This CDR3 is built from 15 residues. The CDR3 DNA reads TGTGCCAGCAGCCAGACAGGGGGTCCAAGCTATGGCCACACCTTC. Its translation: CASSQTGGPSYGHTF.

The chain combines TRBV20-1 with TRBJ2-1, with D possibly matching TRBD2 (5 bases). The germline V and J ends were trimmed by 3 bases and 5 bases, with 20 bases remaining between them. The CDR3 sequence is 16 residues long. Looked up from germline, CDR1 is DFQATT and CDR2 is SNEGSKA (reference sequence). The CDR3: CSASDLSGLADNEQFF. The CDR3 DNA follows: TGCAGTGCTAGCGACTTGTCCGGGCTAGCAGACAATGAGCAGTTCTTC.

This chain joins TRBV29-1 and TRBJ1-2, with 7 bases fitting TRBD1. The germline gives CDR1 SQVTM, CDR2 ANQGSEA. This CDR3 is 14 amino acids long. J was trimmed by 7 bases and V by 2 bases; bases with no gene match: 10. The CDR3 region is CSVEKGRGSSGYTF. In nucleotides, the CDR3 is TGCAGCGTTGAAAAGGGCAGGGGGAGTTCTGGCTACACCTTC. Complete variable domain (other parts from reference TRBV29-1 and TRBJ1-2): SAVISQKPSRDICQRGTSLTIQCQVDSQVTMMFWYRQQPGQSLTLIATANQGSEATYESGFVIDKFPISRPNLTFSTLTVSNMSPEDSSIYLCSVEKGRGSSGYTFGSGTRLTVV.

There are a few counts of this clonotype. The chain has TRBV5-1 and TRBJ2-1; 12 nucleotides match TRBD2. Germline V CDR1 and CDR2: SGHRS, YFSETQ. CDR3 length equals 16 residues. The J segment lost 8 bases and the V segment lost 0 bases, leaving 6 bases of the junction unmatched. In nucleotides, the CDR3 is TGCGCCAGCAGCTTGGCCGGGGCTAGCGGGGGGGATGAGCAGTTCTTC. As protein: CASSLAGASGGDEQFF. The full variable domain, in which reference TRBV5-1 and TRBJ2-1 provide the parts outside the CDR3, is KAGVTQTPRYLIKTRGQQVTLSCSPISGHRSVSWYQQTPGQGLQFLFEYFSETQRNKGNFPGRFSGRQFSNSRSEMNVSTLELGDSALYLCASSLAGASGGDEQFFGPGTRLTVL.

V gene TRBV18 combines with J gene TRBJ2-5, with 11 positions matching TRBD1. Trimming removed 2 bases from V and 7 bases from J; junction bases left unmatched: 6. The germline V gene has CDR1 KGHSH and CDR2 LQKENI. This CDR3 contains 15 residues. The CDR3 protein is CASSPGQGAGGTQYF. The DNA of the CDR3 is TGTGCCAGCTCACCAGGACAGGGGGCTGGTGGGACCCAGTACTTC. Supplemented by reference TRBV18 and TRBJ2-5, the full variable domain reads NAGVMQNPRHLVRRRGQEARLRCSPMKGHSHVYWYRQLPEEGLKFMVYLQKENIIDESGMPKERFSAEFPKEGPSILRIQQVVRGDSAAYFCASSPGQGAGGTQYFGPGTRLLVL.

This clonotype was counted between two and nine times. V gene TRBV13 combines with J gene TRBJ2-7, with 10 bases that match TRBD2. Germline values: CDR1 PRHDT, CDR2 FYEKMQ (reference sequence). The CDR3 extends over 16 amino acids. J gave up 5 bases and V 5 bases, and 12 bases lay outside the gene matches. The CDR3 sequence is CASSPLASGRGDEQYF. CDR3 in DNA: TGTGCCAGCAGCCCCTTGGCTAGCGGGAGAGGCGACGAGCAGTACTTC.

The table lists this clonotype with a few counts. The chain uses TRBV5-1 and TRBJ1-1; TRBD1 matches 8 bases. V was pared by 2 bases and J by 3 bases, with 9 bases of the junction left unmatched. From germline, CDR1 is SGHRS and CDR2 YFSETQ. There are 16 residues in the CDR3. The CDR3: CASSLGEQGEYTEAFF. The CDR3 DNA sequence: TGCGCCAGCAGCTTAGGGGAACAGGGGGAATACACTGAAGCTTTCTTT.

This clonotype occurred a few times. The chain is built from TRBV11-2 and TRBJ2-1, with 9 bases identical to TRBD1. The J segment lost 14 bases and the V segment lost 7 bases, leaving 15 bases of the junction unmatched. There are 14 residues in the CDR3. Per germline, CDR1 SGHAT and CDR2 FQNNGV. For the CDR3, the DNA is TGTGCCAGCACCCATACCCGGACAGGGGCCATTAAGTTCTTC. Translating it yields CASTHTRTGAIKFF. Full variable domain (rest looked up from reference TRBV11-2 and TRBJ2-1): EAGVAQSPRYKIIEKRQSVAFWCNPISGHATLYWYQQILGQGPKLLIQFQNNGVVDDSQLPKDRFSAERLKGVDSTLKIQPAKLEDSAVYLCASTHTRTGAIKFFGPGTRLTVL.

As DNA, the CDR3 is TGCAGTGCTAGAGATTCTGACAGGGGGGCAAACATTCAGTACTTC. Its translation: CSARDSDRGANIQYF. V gene TRBV20-1 combines with J gene TRBJ2-4; 9 nucleotides align to TRBD1. After removal of 0 bases from V and 6 bases from J, the junction contained 6 bases not matched to a gene. CDR1 and CDR2 (germline): DFQATT, SNEGSKA (reference sequence). This CDR3 is 15 amino acids long.

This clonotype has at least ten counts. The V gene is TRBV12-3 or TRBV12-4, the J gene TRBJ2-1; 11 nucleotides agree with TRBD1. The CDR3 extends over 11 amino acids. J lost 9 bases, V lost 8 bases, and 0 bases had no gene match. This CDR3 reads CASGTGGEQFF. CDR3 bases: TGTGCCAGCGGGACAGGGGGTGAGCAGTTCTTC.